This T cell receptor (beta chain) was found in a study of T-cell memory formation after mild COVID-19. V shed 6 bases and J 2 bases; nucleotides not matched to a gene: 10. The CDR3 is made up of 15 amino acids. Germline lookup yields CDR1 LNHDA and CDR2 SQIVND (reference sequence). TCRdb redid the calling of the 5' RACE reads with MiXCR, one entry per CDR3 protein. This sample has 110,000 or so distinct CDR3 sequences, with about a fifth found just once. Material for sequencing was PBMCs or a T cell subset sorted from them (not recorded which). The chain has TRBV19 and TRBJ2-7; 7 bases fit TRBD1. The sequence derives from a man between 18 and 35 years old who had mild COVID-19 (a few samples of this study predate the infection). Cell type and time point are not known. The CDR3 loop is CASSLTPGQAYEQYF. The CDR3 DNA reads TGTGCCAGTAGCCTCACGCCTGGACAGGCCTACGAGCAGTACTTC. Filled out from reference TRBV19 and TRBJ2-7, the complete variable domain reads DGGITQSPKYLFRKEGQNVTLSCEQNLNHDAMYWYRQDPGQGLRLIYYSQIVNDFQKGDIAEGYSVSREKKESFPLTVTSAQKNPTAFYLCASSLTPGQAYEQYFGPGTRLTVT.